These 8 T cell receptor beta chains share one sample of origin, sequenced in a study of shared clonotypes between healthy human individuals. Assay used: immunoSEQ multiplex PCR; TCRdb lists only in-frame clones, some missing. The sample lists around 340,000 clones; around four fifths were seen once. Input material: memory CD4+ T cells sorted from blood. The subset denotes: CD45RA-negative fraction. These receptors were taken from a man aged 25-45 years in good health.

The chain couples TRBV9 to TRBJ2-7; perhaps TRBD2 as D (5 bases). The CDR3 length is 17 residues. Deletions cut 0 bases from V and 0 bases from J, with 16 bases between. Germline lookup yields CDR1 SGDLS and CDR2 YYNGEE. CDR3 nucleotide sequence: TGTGCCAGCAGCGTAGCTACGGGCCGGAGCGGCTCCTACGAGCAGTACTTC. Residues: CASSVATGRSGSYEQYF.

The chain is built from TRBV19 and TRBJ2-1; D possibly corresponds to TRBD1 (6 bases). The CDR3 runs to 14 residues. V gave up 9 bases and J gave up 0 bases, with 12 bases separating them. CDR1 is LNHDA and CDR2 is SQIVND in the germline V gene (reference sequence). The CDR3 DNA sequence: TGTGCCAGCAACCGGGACATCTCCTACAATGAGCAGTTCTTC. It yields the protein CASNRDISYNEQFF.

The rearrangement uses TRBV29-1 and TRBJ2-5; D perhaps matches TRBD1 (5 bases). There are 13 residues in the CDR3. Trimming pared 2 bases from V and 5 bases from J, leaving 12 bases between. In germline, CDR1 is SQVTM, CDR2 ANQGSEA. DNA for the CDR3: TGCAGCGTTGAACCTCAGGGAAGGGAGACCCAGTACTTC. It is translated as CSVEPQGRETQYF.

The rearrangement uses TRBV21-1 and TRBJ1-4. TRBV21-1 is recorded as a pseudogene. CDR3 length: 17 residues. The CDR3 region is CASSKRENSATNEKLFF. In DNA, the CDR3 is TGTGCCAGCAGCAAAAGGGAGAACTCTGCAACTAATGAAAAACTGTTTTTT.

This sequence joins TRBV6-5 and TRBJ2-7; 7 positions match TRBD1. Germline V gene data show CDR1 as MNHEY and CDR2 as SVGAGI. The CDR3 has 14 amino acids. The trim removed 5 bases at V and 2 bases at J, leaving 6 bases unmatched. The CDR3 DNA reads TGTGCCAGCAGTCTGACAGGGCCCCCCTACGAGCAGTACTTC. Amino acids: CASSLTGPPYEQYF.

The V call is TRBV5-4, the J call TRBJ1-2, with TRBD1 matching 8 bases. Looked up from germline, CDR1 is SGHNT and CDR2 is YYREEE (reference sequence). The CDR3 runs 14 residues. V lost 6 bases and J lost 6; bases outside the gene matches: 10. The CDR3 DNA reads TGTGCCAGCACCACCCCCCAGGGGGCGGATGGCTACACCTTC. It yields the protein CASTTPQGADGYTF.

The rearrangement joins TRBV10-3 to TRBJ2-7; D may match TRBD1 or TRBD2 (5 bases each). V shed 7 bases and J shed 6 bases, with 16 bases lying between them. Germline V gene lookup returns CDR1 ENHRY and CDR2 SYGVKD. This CDR3 region has 13 residues. The CDR3 here is CAIIGVDGGEQYF. Written as DNA, the CDR3 is TGTGCCATCATAGGGGTAGATGGGGGCGAGCAGTACTTC.

This rearrangement joins TRBV9 to TRBJ1-3, with D hard to call. The germline V gene has CDR1 SGDLS and CDR2 YYNGEE. Deletions cut 4 bases from V and 4 bases from J, with 15 bases between. This CDR3 is built from 15 residues. Here the CDR3 reads CASSRTGRAGNTIYF. The CDR3 region has the DNA TGTGCCAGCAGCCGAACCGGGCGTGCCGGAAACACCATATATTTT.